Shown below are 32 T cell receptor beta chains from a single sample sequenced in a study of blood T cells in healthy people across ages. A J-beta primer mix and a sample-barcoded 5' primer were used in a second PCR of about 7 to 12 cycles. Using its own MiXCR run on the 5' RACE reads, TCRdb lists one record per CDR3 protein. The table includes roughly 680,000 distinct CDR3 sequences, roughly half detected once. Sequenced sample: blood. Receptor source: a woman aged 80 or over in good health.

With respect to this clonotype: This may be a read error: a much more frequent sequence differs by one nucleotide. The chain links TRBV5-1 to TRBJ2-3, with a tentative D call TRBD2 (6 bases). V lost 4 bases and J 5 bases, leaving 20 bases between the germline ends. The germline V gene encodes CDR1 SGHRS and CDR2 YFSETQ. The CDR3 totals 16 residues. The CDR3 nucleotides read TGCGCCAGCAGCCGCGGGACTCGAAATCCCCTAGATACGCAGTATTTT. Its translation is CASSRGTRNPLDTQYF.

This clonotype was seen many times. This rearrangement joins TRBV3-1 to TRBJ2-7; the D is unclear. Trimming took 4 bases from V and 2 from J, leaving 12 bases between them. The germline CDR1 and CDR2 sequences are LGHDT and YNNKEL (reference sequence). CDR3 size: 14 residues. The CDR3 DNA sequence: TGTGCCAGCAGCCCAGAAGGGTATCCCTACGAGCAGTACTTC. Translation: CASSPEGYPYEQYF.

This clonotype showed up many times. V is TRBV10-3 and J is TRBJ2-5; no definite D call. Germline V gives CDR1 ENHRY, CDR2 SYGVKD. Trimming removed 5 bases from V and 1 base from J, with 14 bases in between. This CDR3 is built from 15 residues. Written as DNA, the CDR3 is TGTGCCATCAGTACAAGCCCCTCTTCCCAAGAGACCCAGTACTTC. Protein product: CAISTSPSSQETQYF.

This chain links TRBV19 with TRBJ2-7; D is unclear. The CDR3 extends over 14 amino acids. Trimming stripped 7 bases from V and 2 bases from J, with 15 bases between. Germline V gene sequence: CDR1 LNHDA, CDR2 SQIVND (reference sequence). CDR3 nucleotides: TGTGCCAGTAATGATGAACAGCGACCCTACGAGCAGTACTTC. Its translation is CASNDEQRPYEQYF.

This chain links TRBV29-1 with TRBJ2-6; 8 bases map to TRBD1. Germline CDR1 is SQVTM and CDR2 is ANQGSEA. This CDR3 region has 16 residues. V shed 7 bases and J 0 bases; nucleotides not matched to a gene: 8. The CDR3 DNA reads as TGCAGCGCCTCCGGGACAGGCGGCTCTGGGGCCAACGTCCTGACTTTC. It encodes CSASGTGGSGANVLTF.

V is TRBV20-1 and J is TRBJ1-5; tentative D call: TRBD1 (6 bases). This CDR3 has 16 residues. The germline CDR1 and CDR2 sequences are DFQATT and SNEGSKA (reference sequence). V was trimmed by 3 bases and J by 6 bases, leaving 21 bases between them. In DNA form, the CDR3 reads TGCAGTGCTAGCCCCGCGATCCAGGGGTCTCTTCAGCCCCAGCATTTT. This translates into CSASPAIQGSLQPQHF.

The chain combines TRBV12-3 or TRBV12-4 with TRBJ2-7; D not certain. The CDR3 has 13 amino acids. V dropped 5 bases and J dropped 1 base, with 9 bases sitting between them. The CDR3 is CASSVSASYEQYF. In nucleotides, the CDR3 is TGTGCCAGCAGTGTATCGGCTTCCTACGAGCAGTACTTC.

The V and J genes are TRBV5-1 and TRBJ2-7; D assignment may be TRBD1 or TRBD2 (5 bases each). From germline, CDR1 is SGHRS and CDR2 YFSETQ. The V end was cut by 4 bases, the J end by 1 base, with 12 bases between. CDR3 length equals 14 residues. CDR3 region: CASSDGTVSYEQYF. The CDR3 DNA is TGCGCCAGCAGCGACGGGACGGTATCCTACGAGCAGTACTTC.

This sequence joins TRBV4-2 and TRBJ1-2; D not resolved. Germline CDR1 LGHNA, CDR2 YNFKEQ. CDR3 size: 13 residues. V lost 0 bases and J 8 bases, leaving 10 bases between the germline ends. Here the CDR3 DNA reads TGTGCCAGCAGCCAAGACAAGGTTGGGGGCTACACCTTC. It encodes CASSQDKVGGYTF.

The chain carries TRBV27 and TRBJ2-1; possible D gene TRBD1, 6 bases. This CDR3 has 15 residues. From germline, CDR1 is MNHEY and CDR2 SMNVEV (reference sequence). Trimming pared 7 bases from V and 2 bases from J, leaving 15 bases between. CDR3 bases: TGTGCCAGCACCATGGTGGGGGCGCCCTACAATGAGCAGTTCTTC. It translates to CASTMVGAPYNEQFF.

This chain links TRBV12-3 or TRBV12-4 with TRBJ1-2; tentatively, D is TRBD1 (5 bases). CDR3 length equals 15 residues. Trimming cost V 2 bases and J 7 bases, with 17 bases left between them. For the CDR3, the DNA is TGTGCCAGCAGTTTAACGCAGGGTCTCTCCTCTGGCTACACCTTC. Translated, it gives CASSLTQGLSSGYTF.

This sequence joins TRBV7-9 and TRBJ2-3, with a weak D call TRBD2 (5 bases). This CDR3 spans 14 amino acids. The V gene's germline CDR1 is SEHNR and CDR2 FQNEAQ (reference sequence). The germline V and J ends were trimmed by 5 bases and 4 bases, with 13 bases remaining between them. CDR3 bases: TGTGCCAGCAGCGTAGTTGGTAGCGCAGATACGCAGTATTTT. Translated, it gives CASSVVGSADTQYF. The entire variable domain, with the rest obtained from reference TRBV7-9 and TRBJ2-3, is as follows: DTGVSQNPRHKITKRGQNVTFRCDPISEHNRLYWYRQTLGQGPEFLTYFQNEAQLEKSRLLSDRFSAERPKGSFSTLEIQRTEQGDSAMYLCASSVVGSADTQYFGPGTRLTVL.

This chain links TRBV9 with TRBJ1-1; no clear D gene. In germline, CDR1 is SGDLS, CDR2 YYNGEE. V shed 4 bases and J shed 4 bases, with 17 bases lying between them. The CDR3 covers 15 residues. CDR3: CASSLAAAPITEAFF. In DNA, the CDR3 is TGTGCCAGCAGCTTGGCGGCAGCCCCGATCACTGAAGCTTTCTTT.

In this sample, this clonotype turned up a few times. The chain carries TRBV12-3 or TRBV12-4 and TRBJ1-6; D ambiguous. Between the trimmed V and J ends, which lost 0 bases and 2 bases, there was a span of 11 bases. CDR3 length: 17 residues. The CDR3 DNA follows: TGTGCCAGCAGTTTAGCACCCGAACCAGCCTATAATTCACCCCTCCACTTT. This encodes CASSLAPEPAYNSPLHF.

The table lists this clonotype with a few counts. The chain has TRBV28 and TRBJ2-2; D is uncertain. The CDR3 sequence is 13 residues long. Germline V gene sequence: CDR1 MDHEN, CDR2 SYDVKM. The V and J ends lost 8 bases and 0 bases respectively, with 7 bases between them. CDR3 in DNA: TGTGCCAGCCCAGACGCGAACACCGGGGAGCTGTTTTTT. Translated, it gives CASPDANTGELFF.

The chain employs TRBV7-3 and TRBJ2-1; either TRBD1 or TRBD2 may supply D (5 bases each). Germline V gene sequence: CDR1 SGHTA, CDR2 FQGTGA. The CDR3 has 15 amino acids. Trimming took off 8 bases at V and 0 bases at J, with 14 bases between the two ends. Here the CDR3 DNA reads TGTGCCAGCCTGAGGGGTTCGAGCTCCTACAATGAGCAGTTCTTC. Translating gives CASLRGSSSYNEQFF.

As concerns this clonotype: This may come from a read error, since a much larger clone is one base off. The chain uses TRBV7-2 and TRBJ2-1, with TRBD2 matching over 7 bases. The CDR3 is 15 residues long. V gave up 1 base and J gave up 4 bases; unmatched junction bases: 4. Germline CDR1 and CDR2: SGHTA and FQGNSA. CDR3 in DNA: TGTGCCAGCAGCTTAGAGCGGGGACCTTACAATGAGCAGTTCTTC. This gives the protein CASSLERGPYNEQFF.

With respect to this clonotype: An end of the junction does not agree with germline; a read error may underlie this. In nucleotides, the CDR3 is TGCGCCAGCAGCCAAGGACAACATGAGTTCTTC. Translated, it gives CASSQGQHEFF. The chain uses TRBV14 and TRBJ2-1; D is possibly TRBD1 (5 bases). Germline-derived CDR1 and CDR2 are SGHDN and FVKESK. The CDR3 has 11 residues.

CDR3 in amino acids: CASSLPTRLTDTQYF. The DNA of the CDR3 is TGTGCCAGCAGTCTACCGACTAGACTCACAGATACGCAGTATTTT. This sequence joins TRBV28 and TRBJ2-3, with D maybe TRBD2 (6 bases). V dropped 5 bases and J dropped 2 bases, with 14 bases sitting between them. The CDR3 consists of 15 residues. Germline assignment: CDR1 MDHEN and CDR2 SYDVKM. Together with reference TRBV28 and TRBJ2-3, the CDR3 gives the full variable domain: DVKVTQSSRYLVKRTGEKVFLECVQDMDHENMFWYRQDPGLGLRLIYFSYDVKMKEKGDIPEGYSVSREKKERFSLILESASTNQTSMYLCASSLPTRLTDTQYFGPGTRLTVL.

The chain is built from TRBV6-1 and TRBJ2-7, with D possibly matching TRBD1 (6 bases). V lost 6 bases and J 6 bases, leaving 12 bases between the germline ends. This CDR3 contains 12 residues. Looked up from germline, CDR1 is MNHNS and CDR2 is SASEGT. The DNA of the CDR3 is TGTGCCAGCAGCGTTGGACAGTTCGAGCAGTACTTC. It translates to CASSVGQFEQYF.

This clonotype was observed a few times. The chain has TRBV9 and TRBJ2-3, with TRBD2 identical over 9 bases. CDR1 and CDR2 (germline): SGDLS, YYNGEE. V lost 4 bases to trimming and J lost 3 bases; unmatched junction nucleotides: 6. The CDR3 loop spans 15 amino acids. The CDR3 nucleotides read TGTGCCAGCAGCCTTAGCGGGGGATTAACAGATACGCAGTATTTT. Protein product: CASSLSGGLTDTQYF.

This clonotype was picked up a small number of times. J is TRBJ1-5 and V is TRBV29-1; D gene ambiguous. Trimming cost V 6 bases and J 11 bases, with 14 bases left between them. Germline V gives CDR1 SQVTM, CDR2 ANQGSEA. The CDR3 is 11 residues long. Here the CDR3 reads CSVTETVTQHF. The CDR3 nucleotides read TGCAGCGTAACAGAGACGGTGACCCAGCATTTT.

There are many counts of this clonotype. The chain recombines TRBV19 with TRBJ2-7; D is possibly TRBD2 (5 bases). Per the germline V gene, CDR1 is LNHDA and CDR2 is SQIVND (reference sequence). V lost 5 bases and J 3 bases, leaving 14 bases between the germline ends. The CDR3 has 14 amino acids. In nucleotides, the CDR3 is TGTGCCAGTAGTTCGGGATCTCAAGACTACGAGCAGTACTTC. Its translation is CASSSGSQDYEQYF.

The chain has TRBV7-2 and TRBJ2-5; D unresolved. The CDR3 sequence is 14 residues long. V dropped 5 bases and J dropped 4 bases, with 14 bases sitting between them. Germline V lookup: CDR1 SGHTA, CDR2 FQGNSA. The CDR3 coding sequence is TGTGCCAGCAGCCAGTTTGCGGCGTTAGAGACCCAGTACTTC. Encoded protein: CASSQFAALETQYF.

The chain joins TRBV29-1 to TRBJ2-1; D unresolved. This CDR3 contains 12 residues. Trimming shortened V by 3 bases and J by 2 bases, and 5 bases separated the two germline ends. CDR1 is SQVTM and CDR2 is ANQGSEA in the germline V gene. Written as DNA, the CDR3 is TGCAGCGTTGACGCTCCCTACAATGAGCAGTTCTTC. Amino acids: CSVDAPYNEQFF.

With respect to this clonotype: Since a much larger clone is just one base distant, this may be a read error. In DNA, the CDR3 is TGTGCCAGCAGCCAAGATCCCGGCCTTAGGGGGTACCATGAGACCCAGTACTTC. Translating it yields CASSQDPGLRGYHETQYF. The chain combines TRBV3-1 with TRBJ2-5; tentatively, D is TRBD1 (6 bases). This CDR3 region has 18 residues. Germline V gene lookup returns CDR1 LGHDT and CDR2 YNNKEL (reference sequence).

The chain links TRBV7-3 to TRBJ2-2; D unresolved. The CDR3 spans 14 residues. The V end was cut by 5 bases, the J end by 5 bases, with 12 bases between. Germline CDR1 is SGHTA and CDR2 is FQGTGA. The CDR3 DNA follows: TGTGCCAGCAGCGTTGACAAGGGAACCGGGGAGCTGTTTTTT. Protein product: CASSVDKGTGELFF.

Comments on this clonotype: A read error may explain this, as a much larger clone is one base away. The chain recombines TRBV20-1 with TRBJ2-1; the match to TRBD1 covers 9 bases. The J call is in doubt because the DNA end fits TRBJ2-7 better. CDR3 length: 17 residues. In germline, CDR1 is DFQATT, CDR2 SNEGSKA (reference sequence). Written as DNA, the CDR3 is TGCAGTGCTAAGAACAGGGGGCTTCCTTCAGCCTACAATGAGCAGTACTTC. Translating gives CSAKNRGLPSAYNEQYF.

The chain uses TRBV29-1 and TRBJ2-1, with D unresolved. CDR1 and CDR2 (germline): SQVTM, ANQGSEA. This CDR3 region has 12 residues. Trimming removed 7 bases from V and 0 bases from J, with 7 bases in between. This CDR3 reads CSGLSSYNEQFF. The CDR3 DNA reads TGCAGCGGGCTAAGCTCCTACAATGAGCAGTTCTTC.

Concerning this clonotype: One base away lies a much larger clone, so this may be a sequencing read error. This chain links TRBV7-3 with TRBJ2-7, with D possibly being TRBD1 (5 bases). The J call is in doubt because the DNA end fits TRBJ2-4 better. The CDR3 runs 12 residues. Germline V lookup: CDR1 SGHTA, CDR2 FQGTGA. The CDR3 protein is CARQGWGNIQYF. In DNA, the CDR3 is TGTGCCCGTCAGGGATGGGGAAACATTCAGTACTTC.

J is TRBJ2-4 and V is TRBV6-1; the D gene is possibly TRBD2 (6 bases). The CDR3 totals 18 residues. The germline V and J ends were trimmed by 0 bases and 0 bases, with 15 bases remaining between them. Germline CDR1 and CDR2: MNHNS and SASEGT. The CDR3 DNA reads TGTGCCAGCAGTGAAGCCTCTGGGGGGTTAGTAGCCAAAAACATTCAGTACTTC. The encoded protein is CASSEASGGLVAKNIQYF.

On this clonotype itself: One base away lies a much larger clone, so this may be a sequencing read error. V gene TRBV7-2 combines with J gene TRBJ1-2; D may be TRBD1 (6 bases). V shed 3 bases and J shed 7 bases, with 12 bases lying between them. CDR3 length: 13 amino acids. The germline CDR1 and CDR2 sequences are SGHTA and FQGNSA. The CDR3 coding sequence is TGTGCCAGCAGCTTTAGGGCAGGGGTTGGCTACACCTTC. It specifies CASSFRAGVGYTF.